One TCR beta chain is described in this entry. Its antigen is undetermined. This specimen belongs to a study of T cell repertoires in cytomegalovirus infection. Study-level background: Used in the study were CMV epitopes, some recently identified and HLA-C-restricted, others well-studied and HLA-B-restricted. Both a matching HLA type and CMV infection were indicated by public TCR beta signatures.

The ends were cut back, 5 bases at V and 6 bases at J, with 14 bases in the middle. The length of the CDR3 is 13 residues. In germline, CDR1 is SGHVS, CDR2 FQNEAQ. TCRdb recomputed calls from the reads with MiXCR, one row per CDR3 protein. The sample comprises about 700,000 distinct CDR3 sequences, around 30% of which are singletons, and around a sixth rests with the top ten. Study-wide results and caveats: Individuals carrying CMV plus the relevant HLA were identified by cumulative frequency of public TCR beta families. Dominating the ex vivo response were HLA-C-restricted CMV-specific TCR beta clonotypes.

Material: cultured PBMCs, obtained from culture after CMV antigen stimulation. The chain has TRBV7-8 and TRBJ2-7, with a weak D call TRBD2 (7 bases). This receptor was obtained from a human donor in good health (CMV status not recorded). Some clones in this sample may be carry-over from other donors' samples. In nucleotides, the CDR3 is TGTGCCAGCAGCCGCAGAGGGGGGGGCGAGCAGTACTTC. This codes for CASSRRGGGEQYF.